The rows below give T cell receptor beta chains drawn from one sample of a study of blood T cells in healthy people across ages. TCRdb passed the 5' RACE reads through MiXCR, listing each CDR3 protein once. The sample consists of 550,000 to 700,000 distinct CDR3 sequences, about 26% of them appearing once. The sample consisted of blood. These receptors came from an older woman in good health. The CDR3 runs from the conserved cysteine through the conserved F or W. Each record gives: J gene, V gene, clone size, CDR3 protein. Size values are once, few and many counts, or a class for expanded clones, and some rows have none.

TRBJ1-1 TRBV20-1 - CSARPGQGALVTEAFF
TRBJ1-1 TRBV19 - CASRFNTEAFF
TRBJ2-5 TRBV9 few CASSVASSGGQETQYF
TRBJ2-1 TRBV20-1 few CSRQGYNEQFF
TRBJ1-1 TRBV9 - CASSVIQGVTEAFF
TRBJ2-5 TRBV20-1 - CSASASGGFQETQYF
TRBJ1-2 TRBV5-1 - CASSYGQGANGYTF
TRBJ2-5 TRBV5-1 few CASSSEGVETQYF
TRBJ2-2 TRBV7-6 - CASSLSLAGELFF
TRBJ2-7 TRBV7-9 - CASSLQTASAYEQYF
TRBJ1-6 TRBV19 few CASSINSGSPLHF
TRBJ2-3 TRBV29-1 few CSVEGSPSTDTQYF
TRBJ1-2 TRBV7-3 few CASSSGQGGYYDYTF
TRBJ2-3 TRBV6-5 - CASKPAFHPDTQYF
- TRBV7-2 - CASSTRGYNEQFF
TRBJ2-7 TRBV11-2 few CASRPTGGTEQYF
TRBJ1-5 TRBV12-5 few CASGLQGNQPQHF
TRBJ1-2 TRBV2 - CASSEHVANYGYTF
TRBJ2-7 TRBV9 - CASSVSSGGTYEQYF
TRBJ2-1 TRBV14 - CASTLSGGAGEQFF
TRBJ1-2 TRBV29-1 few CSVEGPHYGYTF
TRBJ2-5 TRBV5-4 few CASSLLGLAGAKETQYF
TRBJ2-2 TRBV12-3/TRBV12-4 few CASSLKTGELFF
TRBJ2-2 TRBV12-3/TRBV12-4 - CASSLTGRTSGGTGELFF
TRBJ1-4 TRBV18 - CASSATGAGEEKLFF
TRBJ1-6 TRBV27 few CASSPPGLRGSPLHF
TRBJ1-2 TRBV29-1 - CSVRDIDYGYTF
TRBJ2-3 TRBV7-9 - CASSFSISGTPTDTQYF
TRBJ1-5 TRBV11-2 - CASSLARGRQPQHF
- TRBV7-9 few CASSFHRGSYEQYF
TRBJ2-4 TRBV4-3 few CASSQQIQRRGGVAKNIQYF
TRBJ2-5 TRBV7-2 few CASTRLAGVTETQYF
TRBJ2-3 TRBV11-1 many CASSPRDRGTDTQYF